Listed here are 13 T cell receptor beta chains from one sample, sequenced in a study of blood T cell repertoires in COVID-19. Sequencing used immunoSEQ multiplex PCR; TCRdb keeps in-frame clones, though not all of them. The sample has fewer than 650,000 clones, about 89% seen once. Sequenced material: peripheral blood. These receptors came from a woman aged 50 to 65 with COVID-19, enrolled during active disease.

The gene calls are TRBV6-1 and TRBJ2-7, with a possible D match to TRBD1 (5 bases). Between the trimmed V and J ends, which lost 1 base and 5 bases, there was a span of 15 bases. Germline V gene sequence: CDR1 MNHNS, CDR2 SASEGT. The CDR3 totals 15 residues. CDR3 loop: CASSEVQGTFHEQYF. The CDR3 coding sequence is TGTGCCAGCAGTGAAGTCCAGGGAACTTTCCACGAGCAGTACTTC.

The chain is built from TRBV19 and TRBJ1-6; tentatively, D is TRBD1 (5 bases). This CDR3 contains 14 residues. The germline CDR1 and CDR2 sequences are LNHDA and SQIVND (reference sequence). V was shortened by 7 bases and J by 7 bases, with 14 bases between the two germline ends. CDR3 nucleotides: TGTGCCAGTACCTTGTCCGGGGGGAATTCACCCCTCCACTTT. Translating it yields CASTLSGGNSPLHF.

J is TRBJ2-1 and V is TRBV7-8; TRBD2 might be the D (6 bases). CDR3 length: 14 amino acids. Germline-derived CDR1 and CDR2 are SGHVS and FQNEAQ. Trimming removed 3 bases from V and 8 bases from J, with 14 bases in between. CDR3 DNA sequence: TGTGCCAGCAGCTTCGGGGGACGGTACGATGAGCAGTTCTTC. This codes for CASSFGGRYDEQFF.

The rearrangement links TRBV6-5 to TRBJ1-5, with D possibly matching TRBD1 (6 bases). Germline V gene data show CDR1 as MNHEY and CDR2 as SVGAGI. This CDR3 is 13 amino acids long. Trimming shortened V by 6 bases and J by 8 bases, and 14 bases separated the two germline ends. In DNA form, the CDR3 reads TGTGCCAGCAGGGGACAACCGGTGAAGCCCCAGCATTTT. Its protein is CASRGQPVKPQHF.

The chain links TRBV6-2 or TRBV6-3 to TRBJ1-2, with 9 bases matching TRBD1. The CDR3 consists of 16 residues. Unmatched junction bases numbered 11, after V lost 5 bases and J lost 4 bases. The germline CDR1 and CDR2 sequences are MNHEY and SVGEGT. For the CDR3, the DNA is TGTGCCAGCAGTCGGGACAGGGCCCTCCGGGGCTATGGCTACACCTTC. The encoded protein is CASSRDRALRGYGYTF.

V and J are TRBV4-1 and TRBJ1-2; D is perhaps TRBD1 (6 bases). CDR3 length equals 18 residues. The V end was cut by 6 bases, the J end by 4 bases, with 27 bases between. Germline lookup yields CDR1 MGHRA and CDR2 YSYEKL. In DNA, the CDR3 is TGCGCCAGCAGGCACTACCGGGACACCCCATCTAGGGGCTATGGCTACACCTTC. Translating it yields CASRHYRDTPSRGYGYTF.

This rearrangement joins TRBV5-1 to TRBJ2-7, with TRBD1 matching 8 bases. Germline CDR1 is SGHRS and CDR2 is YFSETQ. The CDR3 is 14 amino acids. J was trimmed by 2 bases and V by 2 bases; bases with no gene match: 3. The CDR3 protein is CASSLEGQAYEQYF. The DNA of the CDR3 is TGCGCCAGCAGCTTAGAGGGACAGGCCTACGAGCAGTACTTC.

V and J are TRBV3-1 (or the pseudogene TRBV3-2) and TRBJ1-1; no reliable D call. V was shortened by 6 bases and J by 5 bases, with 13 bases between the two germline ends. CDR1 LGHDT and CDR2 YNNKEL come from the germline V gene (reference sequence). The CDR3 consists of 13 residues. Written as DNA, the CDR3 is TGTGCCAGCAGTTTCGGATCGGGAACTGAAGCTTTCTTT. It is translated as CASSFGSGTEAFF.

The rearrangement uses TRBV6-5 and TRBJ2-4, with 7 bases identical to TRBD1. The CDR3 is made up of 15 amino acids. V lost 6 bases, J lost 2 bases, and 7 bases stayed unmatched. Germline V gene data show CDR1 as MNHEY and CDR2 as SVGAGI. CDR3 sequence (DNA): TGTGCCAGCAGAGCGACAGGGAATCCCAAAAACATTCAGTACTTC. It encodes CASRATGNPKNIQYF.

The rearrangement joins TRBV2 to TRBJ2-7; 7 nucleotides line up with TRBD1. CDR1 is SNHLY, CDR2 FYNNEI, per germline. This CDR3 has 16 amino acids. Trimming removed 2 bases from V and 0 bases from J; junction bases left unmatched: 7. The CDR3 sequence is CASSESSRGSSYEQYF. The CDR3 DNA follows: TGTGCCAGCAGTGAATCTTCCAGGGGGTCCTCCTACGAGCAGTACTTC.

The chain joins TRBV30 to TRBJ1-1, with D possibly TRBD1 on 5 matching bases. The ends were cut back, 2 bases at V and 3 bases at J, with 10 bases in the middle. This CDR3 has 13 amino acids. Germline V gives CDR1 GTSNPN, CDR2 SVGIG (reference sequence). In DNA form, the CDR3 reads TGTGCCTGGAGTACAGGAGGGGACACTGAAGCTTTCTTT. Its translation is CAWSTGGDTEAFF.

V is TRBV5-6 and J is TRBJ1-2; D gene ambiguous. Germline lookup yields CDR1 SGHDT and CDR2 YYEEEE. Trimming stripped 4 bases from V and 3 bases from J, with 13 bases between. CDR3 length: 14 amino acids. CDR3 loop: CASSRPIGDYGYTF. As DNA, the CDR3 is TGTGCCAGCAGCAGGCCTATCGGAGACTATGGCTACACCTTC. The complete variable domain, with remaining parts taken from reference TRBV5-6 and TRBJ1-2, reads DAGVTQSPTHLIKTRGQQVTLRCSPKSGHDTVSWYQQALGQGPQFIFQYYEEEERQRGNFPDRFSGHQFPNYSSELNVNALLLGDSALYLCASSRPIGDYGYTFGSGTRLTVV.

The CDR3 sequence is CASSSPGGAGYGYTF. CDR3 nucleotides: TGTGCCAGCAGCTCGCCTGGGGGCGCAGGGTATGGCTACACCTTC. V gene TRBV7-9 combines with J gene TRBJ1-2; a weak D match, TRBD1 (6 bases). The CDR3 covers 15 residues. Deletions cut 4 bases from V and 5 bases from J, with 17 bases between. Germline V gene lookup returns CDR1 SEHNR and CDR2 FQNEAQ (reference sequence).